Listed below are T cell receptor beta chains from one sample, sequenced in a study of neurological immune-mediated disorders. TCRdb reprocessed the 5' RACE reads with MiXCR, giving one entry per CDR3 protein. The sample lists around 130,000 distinct CDR3 sequences; more than 2.5% were seen once. The sample was PBMCs. The receptors were sampled from a woman aged 30 to 39 with multiple sclerosis. The CDR3 runs from the conserved cysteine through the conserved F or W. Fields, in order: D gene, V gene, clone size, J gene, CDR3 DNA, CDR3 protein. D genes are given only for firm matches. Size is omitted from some rows. Given values are once, few, many or a class for expanded clones.

D gene: -; V gene: TRBV20-1; clone size: many; J gene: TRBJ2-1; CDR3 DNA: TGCAGTGCTAGGTGGGACAAGGGGTACAATGAGCAGTTCTTC; CDR3 protein: CSARWDKGYNEQFF
D gene: TRBD1; V gene: TRBV20-1; clone size: many; J gene: TRBJ2-7; CDR3 DNA: TGCAGTGCCCTTACGACAGGGGGTCGCGACGAGCAGTACTTC; CDR3 protein: CSALTTGGRDEQYF
D gene: -; V gene: TRBV4-3; clone size: many; J gene: TRBJ1-1; CDR3 DNA: TGCGCCAGCAGCCAAAGCGTCCTCAGGGGCTCTGAAGCTTTCTTT; CDR3 protein: CASSQSVLRGSEAFF
D gene: TRBD1; V gene: TRBV19; clone size: many; J gene: TRBJ2-7; CDR3 DNA: TGTGCCAGTAGCTATGGGACAGGGTTTCAACAAGAGCAGTACTTC; CDR3 protein: CASSYGTGFQQEQYF
D gene: -; V gene: TRBV20-1; clone size: few; J gene: TRBJ1-3; CDR3 DNA: TGCAGTGCTAGAGTTAGGCAGTTGGGCGGAAAAAACATATATTTT; CDR3 protein: CSARVRQLGGKNIYF
D gene: -; V gene: TRBV20-1; clone size: few; J gene: TRBJ2-1; CDR3 DNA: TGCAGTGCTAGACTACCAAATGCAGGGACTCCCCTAAATGAGCAGTTCTTC; CDR3 protein: CSARLPNAGTPLNEQFF
D gene: -; V gene: TRBV7-2; clone size: many; J gene: TRBJ2-5; CDR3 DNA: TGTGCCAGCAGCCCAAGGATGCGGCGGCGGGAAGAGACCCAGTACTTC; CDR3 protein: CASSPRMRRREETQYF
D gene: -; V gene: TRBV7-2; clone size: once; J gene: TRBJ1-6; CDR3 DNA: TGTGCCAGCAGCTTAATTCGGGGATTAAATAATTCACCCATCCACTTT; CDR3 protein: CASSLIRGLNNSPIHF
D gene: TRBD2; V gene: TRBV15; clone size: many; J gene: TRBJ2-3; CDR3 DNA: TGTGCCACCAGCAGAGAGGGTCCAGCGGGAGTCGAAGATACGCAGTATTTT; CDR3 protein: CATSREGPAGVEDTQYF
D gene: TRBD2; V gene: TRBV20-1; clone size: many; J gene: TRBJ2-1; CDR3 DNA: TGCAGTGCTAGAGTTAGCGGGGGCCCAGAACTAGGGGCCTCCTACAATGAGCAGTTCTTC; CDR3 protein: CSARVSGGPELGASYNEQFF
D gene: TRBD1; V gene: TRBV25-1; clone size: many; J gene: TRBJ1-2; CDR3 DNA: TGTGCCAGCACTCGGACAGGAGCCCTAGGCTACACCTTC; CDR3 protein: CASTRTGALGYTF
D gene: -; V gene: TRBV12-3/TRBV12-4; clone size: many; J gene: TRBJ2-2; CDR3 DNA: TGTGCCAGCAGACTTTTTGGGGACACCGGGGAGCTGTTTTTT; CDR3 protein: CASRLFGDTGELFF
D gene: -; V gene: TRBV6-1; clone size: many; J gene: TRBJ2-3; CDR3 DNA: TGTGCCAGCGGCGAACACACAGATACGCAGTATTTT; CDR3 protein: CASGEHTDTQYF
D gene: TRBD1; V gene: TRBV4-1; clone size: many; J gene: TRBJ2-2; CDR3 DNA: TGCGCCAGCAGCCGACGCCGGGACAGGGGGACCGGGGAGCTGTTTTTT; CDR3 protein: CASSRRRDRGTGELFF
D gene: TRBD1; V gene: TRBV20-1; clone size: many; J gene: TRBJ1-3; CDR3 DNA: TGCAGTGCTAACGAACTGGGACAGGGTGGAAACACCATATATTTT; CDR3 protein: CSANELGQGGNTIYF
D gene: TRBD1; V gene: TRBV5-1; clone size: many; J gene: TRBJ2-1; CDR3 DNA: TGCGCCAGCAGGACAGGGTCCTACAATGAGCAGTTCTTC; CDR3 protein: CASRTGSYNEQFF
D gene: TRBD2; V gene: TRBV10-3; clone size: -; J gene: TRBJ2-1; CDR3 DNA: TGTGCCATCAGCGCGGGGGGGAGGAATGGTGAAAATGAGCAGTTCTTC; CDR3 protein: CAISAGGRNGENEQFF
D gene: -; V gene: TRBV18; clone size: few; J gene: TRBJ1-1; CDR3 DNA: TGTGCCAGCTCCCCGCCAAACAGGGCTGAAGCTTTCTTT; CDR3 protein: CASSPPNRAEAFF
D gene: -; V gene: TRBV5-1; clone size: many; J gene: TRBJ1-5; CDR3 DNA: TGCGCCAGCAGCAGCGACGGGTTCTGGCCCCAGCATTTT; CDR3 protein: CASSSDGFWPQHF
D gene: -; V gene: TRBV4-1; clone size: many; J gene: TRBJ1-4; CDR3 DNA: TGCGCCAGCAGCCAAGTGCTGGGACCTAATGAAAAACTGTTTTTT; CDR3 protein: CASSQVLGPNEKLFF
D gene: TRBD2; V gene: TRBV6-2/TRBV6-3; clone size: many; J gene: TRBJ2-5; CDR3 DNA: TGTGCCAGTAGCGGGGACGGGGGGGCCCAGTACTTC; CDR3 protein: CASSGDGGAQYF
D gene: -; V gene: TRBV20-1; clone size: many; J gene: TRBJ1-1; CDR3 DNA: TGCAGTGCGAGGCGATCCACTGAAGCTTTCTTT; CDR3 protein: CSARRSTEAFF
D gene: -; V gene: TRBV20-1; clone size: many; J gene: TRBJ1-5; CDR3 DNA: TGCAGTGCTAGAGTTGGAGCGATTCGCAATCAGCCCCAGCATTTT; CDR3 protein: CSARVGAIRNQPQHF
D gene: TRBD2; V gene: TRBV20-1; clone size: many; J gene: TRBJ2-3; CDR3 DNA: TGCAGTGCTCGACATGTGGGGGGACTAGCGGGTCTAGGGGGAGATACGCAGTATTTT; CDR3 protein: CSARHVGGLAGLGGDTQYF
D gene: -; V gene: TRBV20-1; clone size: many; J gene: TRBJ1-5; CDR3 DNA: TGCAGTGCTAGACAGGTGATTGGAAATCAGCCCCAGCATTTT; CDR3 protein: CSARQVIGNQPQHF
D gene: TRBD2; V gene: TRBV20-1; clone size: many; J gene: TRBJ2-1; CDR3 DNA: TGCAGTGCTAGTCTAGCGGGGGGGGCCTACAATGAGCAGTTCTTC; CDR3 protein: CSASLAGGAYNEQFF
D gene: TRBD2; V gene: TRBV5-1; clone size: -; J gene: TRBJ2-1; CDR3 DNA: TGCGCCAGCAGCTTACCAGCGGGAGCGAATGAGCAGTTCTTC; CDR3 protein: CASSLPAGANEQFF
D gene: -; V gene: TRBV25-1; clone size: many; J gene: TRBJ2-5; CDR3 DNA: TGTGCCAGCAGGGAGCCACAGGGAGGGCAAGAGACCCAGTACTTC; CDR3 protein: CASREPQGGQETQYF
D gene: TRBD1; V gene: TRBV20-1; clone size: many; J gene: TRBJ1-4; CDR3 DNA: TGCAGTGCTAGAGAGACAGGGAGTGAAAAACTGTTTTTT; CDR3 protein: CSARETGSEKLFF
D gene: TRBD2; V gene: TRBV12-3/TRBV12-4; clone size: many; J gene: TRBJ2-3; CDR3 DNA: TGTGCCAGCAGTCCGGATCGACTAGCGGGGGGGCCTAGCACAGATACGCAGTATTTT; CDR3 protein: CASSPDRLAGGPSTDTQYF
D gene: -; V gene: TRBV3-1; clone size: many; J gene: TRBJ1-1; CDR3 DNA: TGTGCCAGCAGCCAAGGACAGCGTGCGAACACTGAAGCTTTCTTT; CDR3 protein: CASSQGQRANTEAFF
D gene: -; V gene: TRBV6-6; clone size: many; J gene: TRBJ2-3; CDR3 DNA: TGTGCCAGCAGTTACTACAGGCTGGATACGCAGTATTTT; CDR3 protein: CASSYYRLDTQYF
D gene: TRBD2; V gene: TRBV7-8; clone size: many; J gene: TRBJ2-1; CDR3 DNA: TGTGCCAGCAGCCTTAACCGGGCGGGGGGCATCAATGAGCAGTTCTTC; CDR3 protein: CASSLNRAGGINEQFF